Following are 2 T cell receptor beta chains from one sample sequenced in a study of early T cells in non-severe SARS-CoV-2 infection. TCRdb ran MiXCR on the 5' RACE reads and lists one entry per CDR3 protein. The sample yields some 40,000 distinct CDR3 sequences, 10% to 15% seen once. Sequenced input: whole blood. The source of these receptors is an adult who was a healthcare worker with PCR-confirmed SARS-CoV-2 infection or an uninfected control (not recorded which).

This clonotype was observed many times. The chain couples TRBV12-3 or TRBV12-4 to TRBJ2-5, with no clear D. The CDR3 spans 12 residues. The V gene lost 3 bases and the J gene lost 3 bases, with 5 bases spanning the gap. The CDR3 nucleotides are TGTGCCAGCAGTTTTGAGGAAGAGACCCAGTACTTC. The encoded protein is CASSFEEETQYF.

This clonotype appeared many times. CDR3 loop: CASSQKLTWSEAFF. The CDR3 DNA reads TGTGCCAGCAGCCAAAAATTAACGTGGAGTGAAGCTTTCTTT. V and J are TRBV3-1 and TRBJ1-1, with D unresolved. V shed 2 bases and J shed 7 bases, with 14 bases lying between them. The CDR3 length is 14 residues. Germline V gives CDR1 LGHDT, CDR2 YNNKEL (reference sequence). Full variable domain (rest looked up from reference TRBV3-1 and TRBJ1-1): DTAVSQTPKYLVTQMGNDKSIKCEQNLGHDTMYWYKQDSKKFLKIMFSYNNKELIINETVPNRFSPKSPDKAHLNLHINSLELGDSAVYFCASSQKLTWSEAFFGQGTRLTVV.